This TCR beta chain was recorded in a study of blood T cell repertoires in COVID-19. Overall study context: The origin of the acute and convalescent COVID-19 samples was the United States, Italy and Spain.

The repertoire was sequenced with immunoSEQ multiplex PCR; TCRdb's copy has only in-frame clones and lacks some. Of around 280,000 clones in the sample, nearly 90% are singletons; the top ten hold around 10%. The sequence was obtained from a woman aged 30 to 39 with COVID-19, enrolled during active disease. Material for sequencing was peripheral blood.

The CDR3 loop is CASSLTEDYGYTF. The CDR3 DNA sequence: TGTGCCAGCAGCTTGACAGAAGACTATGGCTACACCTTC. J is TRBJ1-2 and V is TRBV7-9; the D gene is possibly TRBD1 (5 bases). Trimming pared 3 bases from V and 3 bases from J, leaving 8 bases between. Germline V lookup: CDR1 SEHNR, CDR2 FQNEAQ (reference sequence). CDR3 length: 13 residues.